A selection of T cell receptor beta chains follows, all from one sample in a study of cytomegalovirus exposure and HLA in healthy donors. Method: immunoSEQ multiplex PCR; TCRdb's copy keeps in-frame clones and lacks some. The sample shows just over 95,000 clones, under 80% of them seen only once. The sequenced sample consisted of PBMCs. The origin of the receptors is a human donor in good health. The CDR3 runs from the conserved cysteine through the conserved F or W. D genes are given only for firm matches. A clone size is listed for some rows: how often the clone was seen (once, few, many), or a class if it is expanded.

clone size	D gene	V gene	J gene	CDR3 DNA	CDR3 protein
NA	TRBD1	TRBV7-8	TRBJ1-2	TGTGCCAGCAGTCGTACAGGGGACTATGGCTACACCTTC	CASSRTGDYGYTF
NA	NA	TRBV19	TRBJ1-5	TGTGCCAGTAGTGGGCGGAGGCTCTACAATCAGCCCCAGCATTTT	CASSGRRLYNQPQHF
NA	TRBD1	TRBV10-2	TRBJ1-2	TGCGCCAGCAGCCCCACAGGGGGCCAAGGCTACACCTTC	CASSPTGGQGYTF
once	TRBD1	TRBV5-1	TRBJ2-7	TGCGCCAGCAGCTTGTCCCCTGGACAGGGGGTCTACGAGCAGTACTTC	CASSLSPGQGVYEQYF
NA	NA	TRBV29-1	TRBJ1-1	TGCAGCGTTGATCGGCGGCTGAACACTGAAGCTTTCTTT	CSVDRRLNTEAFF
NA	NA	TRBV5-5	TRBJ1-5	TGTGCCAGCAGCTTGTGGGCAGTCGGTCAGCCCCAGCATTTT	CASSLWAVGQPQHF
NA	TRBD1	TRBV2	TRBJ1-3	TGTGCCAGCTCGCAGGGGGCGCCCCCTGGAAACACCATATATTTT	CASSQGAPPGNTIYF
NA	NA	TRBV2	TRBJ1-1	TGTGCCAGCAGCGCCATGACAGGAGAGGCCACTGAAGCTTTCTTT	CASSAMTGEATEAFF
NA	NA	TRBV29-1	TRBJ1-1	TGCAGCGGTGAACAGGGAGGGGGCACTGAAGCTTTCTTT	CSGEQGGGTEAFF
few	TRBD2	TRBV7-6	TRBJ2-3	TGTGCCAGCAGCTTAGGTGGTAGCGGGGGGGCAAATACGCAGTATTTT	CASSLGGSGGANTQYF
NA	NA	TRBV9	TRBJ1-2	TGTGCCAGCAGCGTAGAGCCAGGGCCCTATGGCTACACCTTC	CASSVEPGPYGYTF